What follows are 19 T cell receptor beta chains derived from one specimen sequenced in a study of shared clonotypes between healthy human individuals. Measured with immunoSEQ multiplex PCR; TCRdb has only the in-frame clones, and not every one. The repertoire consists of 850,000 to 1,100,000 clones, with 70% to 80% occurring once and the leading ten covering roughly 0.82%. Sequenced sample: memory CD4+ T cells from PBMCs. Specified subset: CD45RA-negative fraction. These receptors originate from a man aged 18 to 30 in good health. Some clones in this sample may be carry-over from other donors' samples.

The chain couples TRBV28 to TRBJ2-7; unclear D gene. CDR1 and CDR2 from the germline V gene are MDHEN and SYDVKM. The CDR3 has 15 residues. Trimming took 1 base from V and 3 from J, leaving 13 bases between them. The DNA of the CDR3 is TGTGCCAGCAGTTTATCGTCCCCAGAATTCTACGAGCAGTACTTC. Residues: CASSLSSPEFYEQYF.

V is TRBV29-1 and J is TRBJ2-1, with TRBD1 matching over 8 bases. J lost 6 bases, V lost 5 bases, and 9 bases had no gene match. The CDR3 spans 14 residues. Per germline, CDR1 SQVTM and CDR2 ANQGSEA. The DNA for the CDR3 is TGCAGCGTTCCTCCAGGGGGCGCAGGCAATGAGCAGTTCTTC. Encoded protein: CSVPPGGAGNEQFF.

This chain connects TRBV7-8 to TRBJ1-2, with D tentatively TRBD1 (6 bases). V was clipped by 7 bases and J by 8 bases, with 23 bases between them. Per the germline V gene, CDR1 is SGHVS and CDR2 is FQNEAQ. This CDR3 comprises 15 residues. The CDR3 loop is CASNPTPAGGGGYTF. As DNA, the CDR3 is TGTGCCAGCAACCCGACTCCAGCTGGGGGCGGGGGCTACACCTTC. Full variable domain (rest looked up from reference TRBV7-8 and TRBJ1-2): GAGVSQSPRYKVAKRGQDVALRCDPISGHVSLFWYQQALGQGPEFLTYFQNEAQLDKSGLPSDRFFAERPEGSVSTLKIQRTQQEDSAVYLCASNPTPAGGGGYTFGSGTRLTVV.

The chain couples TRBV30 to TRBJ1-4; 7 bases are shared with TRBD1. This CDR3 region has 14 residues. In germline, CDR1 is GTSNPN, CDR2 SVGIG (reference sequence). V was pared by 2 bases and J by 8 bases, with 8 bases of the junction left unmatched. The chain's CDR3 is CAWSNPGGNEKLFF. CDR3 bases: TGTGCCTGGAGTAATCCAGGGGGGAACGAAAAACTGTTTTTT.

This clone was recorded a few times. The gene calls are TRBV28 and TRBJ1-1; D gene unclear. Germline V gene data show CDR1 as MDHEN and CDR2 as SYDVKM. This CDR3 is built from 13 residues. Trimming cost V 7 bases and J 2 bases, with 11 bases left between them. The CDR3 spells CASTIQSNTEAFF. As DNA, the CDR3 is TGTGCCAGCACCATTCAGAGTAACACTGAAGCTTTCTTT.

This chain uses TRBV2 with TRBJ2-5; possible D gene TRBD1, 7 bases. CDR1 and CDR2 from the germline V gene are SNHLY and FYNNEI. Trimming left V 8 bases short and J 5 bases short, with 15 bases between. The CDR3 is 13 residues long. The CDR3 coding sequence is TGTGCCAGCGGGGCAGGGGGGAGCGAGACCCAGTACTTC. Its protein product is CASGAGGSETQYF.

J is TRBJ1-2 and V is TRBV2; 10 nucleotides align to TRBD1. Germline values: CDR1 SNHLY, CDR2 FYNNEI. The length of the CDR3 is 14 residues. V lost 5 bases, J lost 4 bases, and 4 bases stayed unmatched. The CDR3 reads CASSRDRGGYGYTF. In nucleotides, the CDR3 is TGTGCCAGCAGTCGGGACAGGGGAGGCTATGGCTACACCTTC.

This clone has a handful of counts. The J gene is TRBJ1-1, the V gene TRBV6-5; a weak D match, TRBD1 (5 bases). Germline V gene data show CDR1 as MNHEY and CDR2 as SVGAGI. The CDR3 covers 15 residues. V was clipped by 8 bases and J by 2 bases, with 18 bases between them. The CDR3 region is CASQTSTGGNTEAFF. Written as DNA, the CDR3 is TGTGCCAGCCAGACTTCGACGGGGGGAAACACTGAAGCTTTCTTT.

The J gene is TRBJ2-2, the V gene TRBV15, with D tentatively TRBD1 (6 bases). The ends were cut back, 0 bases at V and 2 bases at J, with 16 bases in the middle. CDR1 is LNHNV and CDR2 is YYDKDF in the germline V gene (reference sequence). CDR3 length: 18 amino acids. The CDR3, as DNA: TGTGCCACCAGCAGAGATCATGGAACAGGGATTAACACCGGGGAGCTGTTTTTT. This sequence encodes CATSRDHGTGINTGELFF. Based on the CDR3 plus reference TRBV15 and TRBJ2-2, the full variable domain is DAMVIQNPRYQVTQFGKPVTLSCSQTLNHNVMYWYQQKSSQAPKLLFHYYDKDFNNEADTPDNFQSRRPNTSFCFLDIRSPGLGDTAMYLCATSRDHGTGINTGELFFGEGSRLTVL.

With regard to this clone: A clone one base away is much larger, so this may be a read error. Other DNA sequences in this specimen translate into the identical CDR3. The V and J genes are TRBV7-7 and TRBJ2-2, with D possibly being TRBD1 (6 bases). The CDR3 spans 13 residues. The V end lost 5 bases, the J end lost 3 bases, and 7 bases lay between the germline ends. Germline V lookup: CDR1 SSHAT, CDR2 FNYEAQ (reference sequence). This CDR3 is CASSPGDTGELFF. The DNA of the CDR3 is TGTGCCAGCAGCCCAGGGGACACCGGGGAGCTGTTTTTT.

This rearrangement joins TRBV9 to TRBJ1-1, with D possibly TRBD1 on 5 matching bases. From germline, CDR1 is SGDLS and CDR2 YYNGEE. Trimming stripped 3 bases from V and 5 bases from J, with 20 bases between. The CDR3 runs 16 residues. The CDR3 is CASSETASAPRTEAFF. DNA of the CDR3: TGTGCCAGCAGCGAGACAGCTTCCGCCCCTCGGACTGAAGCTTTCTTT.

V and J are TRBV2 and TRBJ2-7; D is perhaps TRBD2 (6 bases). The germline CDR1 and CDR2 sequences are SNHLY and FYNNEI. This CDR3 is built from 15 residues. The V gene lost 6 bases and the J gene lost 0 bases, with 15 bases spanning the gap. Written as DNA, the CDR3 is TGTGCCAGCAGAGATCCGGGACTCAGCTCCTACGAGCAGTACTTC. It encodes CASRDPGLSSYEQYF.

The chain carries TRBV14 and TRBJ2-2; 7 bases are a match to TRBD2. Looked up from germline, CDR1 is SGHDN and CDR2 is FVKESK. J lost 4 bases, V lost 4 bases, and 6 bases had no gene match. CDR3 length: 15 residues. The CDR3: CASSREGLGTGELFF. The CDR3, as DNA: TGTGCCAGCAGCCGGGAGGGTCTCGGCACCGGGGAGCTGTTTTTT.

As DNA, the CDR3 is TGTGCCACCAGCGCAGGGGTTTCGATTATCACTGAAGCTTTCTTT. This gives the protein CATSAGVSIITEAFF. The V gene is TRBV15, the J gene TRBJ1-1, with a tentative D call TRBD1 (6 bases). Germline V gene data show CDR1 as LNHNV and CDR2 as YYDKDF (reference sequence). Trimming removed 5 bases from V and 4 bases from J, with 17 bases in between. The CDR3 has 15 residues.

This clone was seen more than once but under ten times. The chain links TRBV29-1 to TRBJ1-1; D not certain. V gave up 4 bases and J gave up 3 bases, with 12 bases separating them. CDR3 length: 13 residues. The germline CDR1 and CDR2 sequences are SQVTM and ANQGSEA. The CDR3 region is CSVGSDWDTEAFF. The CDR3 DNA reads TGCAGCGTTGGGAGCGACTGGGACACTGAAGCTTTCTTT.

Concerning this clone: Other nucleotide sequences from this sample produce the same CDR3. The chain carries TRBV4-2 and TRBJ2-7; 10 nucleotides line up with TRBD1. Germline CDR1 LGHNA, CDR2 YNFKEQ. The CDR3 length is 16 residues. V shed 4 bases, J shed 6 bases, and the junction held 12 bases outside the gene matches. The CDR3 sequence is CASSRAPPGQGREQYF. CDR3 nucleotide sequence: TGTGCCAGCAGCCGCGCCCCTCCGGGACAGGGGCGCGAGCAGTACTTC.

This chain uses TRBV6-1 with TRBJ1-1; possible D gene TRBD1, 5 bases. Germline V gene data show CDR1 as MNHNS and CDR2 as SASEGT. The CDR3 sequence is 14 residues long. V was trimmed by 4 bases and J by 1 base, leaving 10 bases between them. CDR3 amino acids: CASSGQGGNTEAFF. Here the CDR3 DNA reads TGTGCCAGCAGTGGGCAGGGCGGGAACACTGAAGCTTTCTTT.

V usage is TRBV14 and J usage is TRBJ2-1; TRBD2 matches at 8 bases. The V segment lost 4 bases and the J segment 4 bases; nucleotides outside the gene matches: 9. The CDR3 runs 16 residues. Germline V gene lookup returns CDR1 SGHDN and CDR2 FVKESK. The CDR3 region has the DNA TGTGCCAGCAGCCGTACGGCGGGAGGTAAATACAATGAGCAGTTCTTC. Its translation: CASSRTAGGKYNEQFF.

This clone came up once. In DNA, the CDR3 is TGTGCCTGGAGCCGCCGGGGACCTTACGAGCAGTACTTC. Protein product: CAWSRRGPYEQYF. The chain recombines TRBV30 with TRBJ2-7; the D call may be TRBD1 or TRBD2 (5 bases each). Trimming pared 3 bases from V and 4 bases from J, leaving 13 bases between. The germline gives CDR1 GTSNPN, CDR2 SVGIG (reference sequence). This CDR3 has 13 amino acids.